The clone carrying this T cell receptor (beta chain) was observed once. This entry is derived from a study of blood T cell repertoires in COVID-19. CDR1 and CDR2 from the germline V gene are MNHEY and SMNVEV (reference sequence). Trimming took 8 bases from V and 1 from J; bases not matched to a gene: 6. The CDR3 loop spans 14 amino acids. The assay was immunoSEQ multiplex PCR, and TCRdb's table has in-frame clones only and misses some. The sample has under 250,000 clones, approximately 88% seen once. The V call is TRBV27, the J call TRBJ1-1; 8 bases are a match to TRBD1. The TCR originated in a woman in her thirties who had been exposed to COVID-19. Sequencing input: PBMCs or T cells enriched from blood (not recorded which). The CDR3 DNA sequence: TGTGCCAGCGCTTTACAGGGGGAGAACACTGAAGCTTTCTTT. It is translated as CASALQGENTEAFF.